This T cell receptor (beta chain) was recovered during a study of cytomegalovirus exposure and HLA in healthy donors (dated by TCRdb to about 2017). A note on the overall study: An earlier analysis of some 550 of the donors reported 250 to 350 Gb of sequence data and about 100 million unique TCR beta sequences from 150 million to 200 million T cells. About 330 gigabases of sequencing data and around 90 million unique TCR sequences made up an early release that covered roughly 670 HLA-typed donors. Among the roughly 400 genotyped donors, roughly 80% belonged to the genetic ancestry cluster associated with self-reported Caucasian donors. The aim of the study was to test whether cataloging public T cell receptors could identify signatures of past pathogen exposure. Using immunosequencing, the study profiled T cell repertoires from fewer than 700 subjects and related those repertoires to cytomegalovirus serostatus. A separate validation cohort of approximately 120 different subjects was used in addition to the 666-subject first cohort. To predict cytomegalovirus infection status, the study brought together high-throughput TCR immunosequencing, statistical association of individual TCRs with disease status, and machine learning. In a later analysis, previously published TCR beta repertoires from 666 donors were re-analyzed and high-resolution HLA genotyping was added so that TCR occurrence patterns could be studied. The later analysis used no new phenotypic data to find candidate immune exposures, relying instead on TCR beta sequences and their occurrence across donors. In an earlier analysis of 550 to 700 of the donors, high-throughput TCR beta sequencing was used to judge whether each TCR beta V gene segment behaved as functional or pseudogenic. Donor age, sex, ethnicity and CMV serostatus were compiled alongside the repertoire data. Genome-wide SNP genotypes for about 65% of the roughly 700 donors were used in a later genetic analysis, which treated that subset as a discovery cohort. All discovery cohort repertoires had been generated using a single sequencing platform. Both class I and class II loci were covered by HLA typing, at four-digit resolution. Typing coverage varied by locus: roughly 629-630 donors for A, B, C, DRB1 and DQB1; roughly 510 for DQA1; approximately 570 for DPA1; 400 to 480 for DPB1. About five DR-DQ haplotypes were handled as single units for association and clustering because linkage in the cohort was strong. On average, about 200,000 unique TCR beta nucleotide sequences were sequenced per donor among 300 to 500 genotyped donors of the cohort, with 15% to 20% of those sequences being non-productive.

The V and J ends are trimmed by 6 bases and 7 bases, leaving 10 bases between them. Per the germline V gene (reference sequence), DFQATT is the CDR1 and SNEGSKA is the CDR2. The CDR3 spans 10 residues, from the cysteine through the phenylalanine. Only CDR3 DNA is held: 30 bases, read in frame from base 1. In the case of this clone: Its antigen remains unidentified. Within one base of it there is no much larger clone, and no base qualities were kept.

The method behind the library was the immunoSEQ multiplex PCR assay. For the multiplex PCR, a mixture combining 60 forward primers for TCR Vbeta segments and 13 reverse primers for TCR Jbeta segments was used. The CDR3 region of rearranged TCR beta genes was amplified from genomic DNA with a multiplex PCR assay. On the Illumina HiSeq System, the amplified TCR beta libraries were sequenced as 87-base-pair reads. The original pipeline was this. In a later analysis, 77 million or so unique TCR beta chains were counted across the roughly 700 repertoires, and roughly 11 million of these chains were shared by at least two donors. Raw reads were error-corrected and collapsed into unique sequences with a nearest-neighbor algorithm that merged closely related sequences to remove PCR and sequencing errors. V, D and J gene segments were assigned by aligning CDR3 sequences to IMGT reference sequences. For a sequence to be retained, at least a six-nucleotide match to both a V gene segment and a J gene segment was required. Rearrangements were classified as productive when the CDR3 lacked stop codons and remained in frame with V and J, and all other rearrangements were classified as non-productive. CDR3 was defined according to IMGT convention as the region running from the second conserved V-encoded cysteine to the conserved J-encoded phenylalanine. Sequences without an unambiguous match to a single V gene segment were excluded from the earlier analysis of over 500 of the donors. In an earlier analysis of several hundred of the donors, V segments were called functional above 56.7% productive rearrangements and were called segregating when the between-donor standard deviation exceeded 5%. To diagnose cytomegalovirus status from the catalog of TCR beta chain sequences, a statistical classification framework was built. In a later analysis, V and J genes were assigned by comparing TCR nucleotide sequences against IMGT/GENE-DB human TR gene sequences. In a later analysis, CDR3 sequences and most-parsimonious VDJ recombination scenarios were assigned using the TCRdist pipeline. In a later analysis, every TCR beta chain was defined by the combination of its CDR3 amino acid sequence and its V-gene family, and reads without a unique V-gene family were dropped. In a later analysis, fewer than 650 highly shared, low-generation-probability nucleotide sequences were removed to address suspected cross-contamination and a sequencing artifact. In a later analysis, a clonal expansion index for each public chain was calculated from normalized within-repertoire ranks of inferred template counts. In a later analysis, generation probabilities were computed using a VDJ recombination model fitted to out-of-frame rearrangements, and the results were checked against IGoR. Hypergeometric tests were used in a later analysis to score TCR-TCR, TCR-HLA and TCR-CMV co-occurrence, with a repertoire-size bias correction applied to the TCR pairs. A later analysis estimated false discovery rates by permuting HLA or CMV assignments 20 times. In a later analysis, co-occurring TCRs were grouped using DBSCAN, with TCRdist sequence similarity added in when clustering inside HLA-allele-positive subsets. Repertoires with fewer than 30,000 or more than 120,000 public chains, plus five repertoires with anomalous nucleotide sharing, were excluded from co-occurrence clustering. As stored in TCRdb, this immuneACCESS dataset retains in-frame rearrangements with V and J assigned. A fraction of the clones does not appear; measured against another copy, unresolved V genes explain less than half of the discrepancy, and the remainder lacks a known reason. From that table come the V and J calls and clone size; the DNA was used to work out D and trimming. Within this sample are around 140,000 clones, with around 82% of them counted one time only. 5% to 8% of the sample comes from the top ten.

Overall results and qualifications from the work: Correlated functional status among segregating V segments might reflect linkage disequilibrium, but an unknown experimental factor could not be ruled out. In an earlier analysis of approximately 590 of the donors, most TCR beta V segments were observed in productive rearrangements about 87% or about 30% of the time, broadly matching IMGT annotations. A further reported finding was that TCR beta sequences accurately predicted the HLA-A and HLA-B alleles for most subjects in the first cohort. V-gene and J-gene trimming of TCR beta chains was associated with a missense DCLRE1C variant in a later genetic analysis, and the association was replicated in an independent cohort. Three of the identified cytomegalovirus-associated TCR beta chains were confirmed in vitro to be specific for cytomegalovirus antigens. The authors suggested that the approach could potentially be extended to other disease states and immunological phenotypes. In a later analysis, most CMV-associated TCR beta chains were found to appear HLA-restricted, with HLA associations seemingly driven largely by CMV exposure. In a later analysis, TCR association rates were found to vary across HLA loci, with the most associated TCRs seen for DRB1 alleles and the fewest for HLA-C alleles. According to a later genetic analysis, donors in an Asian-associated ancestry cluster had fewer N-insertions in productive TCRs than the approximately 700-donor mean. According to a later analysis, parvovirus B19, influenza, CMV and Epstein-Barr virus appeared linked to several top co-occurrence clusters. Only TCR beta chains were sequenced in this cohort, and the absence of alpha or paired-chain data limited detectable features. A later analysis found that HLA-associated TCR beta chains were more clonally expanded and had lower generation probabilities than equally common non-associated chains. A total of fewer than 200 TCR beta chains were listed by the study as associated with cytomegalovirus. Presence/absence analyses assumed roughly uniform sequencing depth across donors, an assumption that may not hold. Immune exposure information for the cohort was limited to CMV serostatus. The classifier was reported to diagnose cytomegalovirus status with high specificity and sensitivity in both the original and validation cohorts. When HLA alleles, especially DR and DQ, strongly co-occurred, TCR associations were difficult to assign to individual alleles. Because some donors lacked HLA typing at each locus, the association tests relied only on the typed subset. Because counts were too low, seventeen rarely observed V segments, including chromosome 9 orphons, were excluded from the earlier analysis of 587 of the donors. While some public TCRs were present in many individuals, most TCR sequences turned up only very rarely across donors. A group of highly shared sequence variants was considered likely to be a technical artifact of the sequencing pipeline. In a later analysis, about 17,000 TCR beta sequences were associated with specific HLA alleles at a false discovery rate of 0.05. Some IMGT-functional V segments, including TRBV6-2 and TRBV6-3, could not be distinguished by the 87-base-pair reads and were therefore excluded.

In total, roughly 670 healthy bone marrow donors made up the cohort. At the time of sampling, all cohort members were nominally healthy, though unrecorded immune exposures were likely present. The donor tested CMV seropositive and was one of the 289 seropositive cohort members. Every donor gave a peripheral blood sample, and the peripheral blood mononuclear cells from that sample were used for TCR beta sequencing. The Qiagen DNeasy Blood Extraction Kit was used to extract genomic DNA from the blood cell samples. The sequence links TRBV20-1 to TRBJ2-7; the D gene lacks a confident call. This TCR came from a woman in her thirties or forties in good health and CMV-seropositive. Sequenced input: PBMCs. The CDR3 has the sequence CSAVFREQYF. The nucleotide sequence reads TGCAGTGCCGTATTTCGTGAGCAGTACTTC.